This is a list of T cell receptor beta chains from one sample in a study of blood T cell repertoires in COVID-19. Using immunoSEQ multiplex PCR, the repertoire was profiled, and TCRdb retains in-frame clones only, with some absent. The data show 400,000 or so clones, around 89% seen once. Specimen: PBMCs or T cells enriched from blood (not recorded which). The receptors derive from a man aged 25 to 40 who had recovered from COVID-19. CDR3s include the opening cysteine and the closing phenylalanine or tryptophan. A D gene is named only where the DNA matches it firmly. Clone sizes are given selectively: once, few, many, or a class where the clone is expanded.

>TRBV15|.|TRBJ1-5|13|.
CATQQGWSQPQHF
TGTGCCACCCAGCAGGGGTGGTCTCAGCCCCAGCATTTT
>TRBV5-5|TRBD1|TRBJ1-2|14|.
CASSYGTGVLGYTF
TGTGCCAGCAGCTACGGGACAGGCGTTCTTGGCTACACCTTC
>TRBV30|TRBD2|TRBJ2-1|14|.
CAWSVRGGNNEQFF
TGTGCCTGGAGTGTCCGGGGGGGGAACAATGAGCAGTTCTTC
>TRBV5-1|TRBD2|TRBJ2-7|16|.
CASSQSTSGGSYEQYF
TGCGCCAGCAGCCAGAGTACTAGCGGGGGTTCCTACGAGCAGTACTTC
>TRBV6-6|TRBD2|TRBJ2-1|15|.
CASSYSREGQNEQFF
TGTGCCAGCAGTTACTCGCGGGAGGGCCAGAATGAGCAGTTCTTC
>TRBV27|TRBD1|TRBJ2-1|15|few
CASSLTGQAYNEQFF
TGTGCCAGCAGTTTAACGGGACAGGCCTACAATGAGCAGTTCTTC
>TRBV3-1/TRBV3-2|TRBD2|TRBJ2-5|14|.
CASSQEGREETQYF
TGTGCCAGCAGCCAAGAAGGGAGGGAAGAGACCCAGTACTTC
>TRBV5-5|TRBD1|TRBJ2-7|17|few
CASSLFVGTGGGYEQYF
TGTGCCAGCAGCTTGTTTGTTGGGACAGGGGGCGGCTACGAGCAGTACTTC
>TRBV7-6|TRBD2|TRBJ2-7|15|.
CASSLVLAGRYEQYF
TGTGCCAGCAGCTTAGTATTAGCGGGACGCTACGAGCAGTACTTC
>TRBV28|.|TRBJ2-5|13|.
CASSNSGVGTQYF
TGTGCCAGCTCCAACTCAGGCGTAGGGACCCAGTACTTC
>TRBV3-1/TRBV3-2|TRBD1|TRBJ2-7|15|.
CASSRQGGGYYEQYF
TGTGCCAGCAGCCGACAGGGTGGGGGCTACTACGAGCAGTACTTC
>TRBV7-9|TRBD1|TRBJ1-1|15|.
CASSLLKGANTEAFF
TGTGCCAGCAGCTTGTTGAAGGGGGCGAACACTGAAGCTTTCTTT
>TRBV12-5|TRBD1|TRBJ2-3|15|.
CASGQGTGRTDTQYF
TGTGCTAGTGGTCAAGGGACAGGGCGGACAGATACGCAGTATTTT
>TRBV11-2|TRBD2|TRBJ2-1|17|.
CASSHTLPGLVYNEQFF
TGTGCCAGCAGCCATACGCTTCCGGGACTAGTTTACAATGAGCAGTTCTTC
>TRBV5-1|.|TRBJ2-1|15|.
CASSPSGSSYNEQFF
TGCGCCAGCAGCCCAAGCGGTAGCTCCTACAATGAGCAGTTCTTC
>TRBV18|.|TRBJ2-2|13|.
CASSPQGTGELFF
TGTGCCAGCTCACCCCAGGGAACCGGGGAGCTGTTTTTT
>TRBV4-1|TRBD2|TRBJ2-3|15|.
CASSHSGMGTDTQYF
TGCGCCAGCAGCCATAGCGGGATGGGCACAGATACGCAGTATTTT
>TRBV5-6|.|TRBJ1-2|18|.
CASSLEREGLGGTYGYTF
TGTGCCAGCAGCTTGGAACGGGAGGGCCTTGGGGGCACCTATGGCTACACCTTC
>TRBV12-5|.|TRBJ1-1|14|.
CASGLRGGNTEAFF
TGTGCTAGTGGTCTCCGGGGGGGGAACACTGAAGCTTTCTTT
>TRBV3-1/TRBV3-2|.|TRBJ1-4|12|.
CASSPPGEKLFF
TGTGCCAGCAGCCCACCGGGAGAAAAACTGTTTTTT
>TRBV5-5|.|TRBJ2-7|16|.
CASSLSGAIGSYEQYF
TGTGCCAGCAGCTTGTCTGGGGCAATCGGGTCCTACGAGCAGTACTTC
>TRBV4-2|TRBD2|TRBJ2-5|18|.
CASSHNIGTSGIQETQYF
TGTGCCAGCAGCCACAATATAGGGACTAGCGGGATCCAAGAGACCCAGTACTTC
>TRBV7-9|.|TRBJ2-7|15|.
CASSLVPGFAYEQYF
TGTGCCAGCAGCTTAGTCCCGGGGTTCGCCTACGAGCAGTACTTC
>TRBV24-1|.|TRBJ2-1|12|once
CATSDSLAEQFF
TGTGCCACCAGTGATTCATTGGCTGAGCAGTTCTTC
>TRBV28|TRBD1|TRBJ1-5|14|once
CASRPGQGNQPQHF
TGTGCCAGCAGGCCGGGACAGGGCAATCAGCCCCAGCATTTT
>TRBV4-2|TRBD2|TRBJ2-1|16|.
CASSQTATSGILEQFF
TGTGCCAGCAGCCAAACCGCGACTAGCGGGATTCTTGAGCAGTTCTTC
>TRBV4-1|.|TRBJ2-7|16|once
CASSQDKRESRYEQYF
TGCGCCAGCAGCCAAGATAAGCGAGAGAGCCGCTACGAGCAGTACTTC
>TRBV27|TRBD1|TRBJ2-4|14|.
CASSFTGGKNIQYF
TGTGCCAGCAGTTTCACAGGGGGCAAAAACATTCAGTACTTC
>TRBV7-3|.|TRBJ2-5|13|.
CASSGTGEETQYF
TGTGCCAGCAGCGGAACGGGAGAAGAGACCCAGTACTTC
>TRBV2|.|TRBJ1-3|15|.
CASSAEVPSGNTIYF
TGTGCCAGCAGTGCGGAGGTTCCCTCTGGAAACACCATATATTTT
>TRBV19|.|TRBJ1-1|15|.
CASSWQAKLNTEAFF
TGTGCCAGTAGTTGGCAGGCCAAACTGAACACTGAAGCTTTCTTT
>TRBV13|TRBD2|TRBJ2-1|17|.
CASSLPTSGRIYNEQFF
TGTGCCAGCAGCTTACCTACTAGCGGGAGAATCTACAATGAGCAGTTCTTC
>TRBV7-9|TRBD1|TRBJ1-1|14|few
CASSLGQMNTEAFF
TGTGCCAGCAGCCTGGGACAGATGAACACTGAAGCTTTCTTT